The 24 T cell receptor beta chains given below trace back to one sample, sequenced in a study of OX40 agonist ivuxolimab in advanced cancers. Sequencing used immunoSEQ multiplex PCR; TCRdb keeps in-frame clones, though not all of them. The table shows tens of thousands of clones, with more than 75% occurring only once. The material was CD4+ or CD8+ T cells sorted from blood, obtained in a trial of the OX40 agonist ivuxolimab. The receptor source for this set is an adult with an advanced solid tumor such as melanoma, head and neck, liver or kidney cancer.

The gene calls are TRBV11-2 and TRBJ2-7; D gene ambiguous. CDR1 SGHAT and CDR2 FQNNGV come from the germline V gene. V was clipped by 4 bases and J by 2 bases, with 15 bases between them. This CDR3 is built from 15 residues. The chain's CDR3 is CASSSTGSFAYEQYF. The DNA for the CDR3 is TGTGCCAGCAGCTCAACCGGGTCTTTCGCCTACGAGCAGTACTTC.

The J gene is TRBJ1-1, the V gene TRBV7-3, with D perhaps matching TRBD1 (6 bases). Trimming shortened V by 5 bases and J by 1 base, and 14 bases separated the two germline ends. The V gene's germline CDR1 is SGHTA and CDR2 FQGTGA. This CDR3 spans 15 amino acids. Written as DNA, the CDR3 is TGTGCCAGCAGCCAAGGGGGGGCCCGGAACACTGAAGCTTTCTTT. Translation gives CASSQGGARNTEAFF.

This clone was seen just once. The chain joins TRBV7-3 to TRBJ2-1; a possible D gene is TRBD2 (5 bases). V lost 1 base and J lost 6, with 10 bases in between. This CDR3 comprises 14 residues. The germline CDR1 and CDR2 sequences are SGHTA and FQGTGA. The CDR3 coding sequence is TGTGCCAGCAGCTTAATACTAGGGAGCAATGAGCAGTTCTTC. It encodes CASSLILGSNEQFF.

J is TRBJ1-1 and V is TRBV7-2; no clear D. The CDR3 sequence is 13 residues long. Germline V gene sequence: CDR1 SGHTA, CDR2 FQGNSA. The germline V and J ends were trimmed by 2 bases and 1 base, with 5 bases remaining between them. The CDR3 sequence: CASSLTRNTEAFF. In DNA, the CDR3 is TGTGCCAGCAGCTTAACAAGGAACACTGAAGCTTTCTTT.

V and J are TRBV11-3 and TRBJ1-1; D not certain. Germline V gene lookup returns CDR1 SGHNT and CDR2 YENEEA. Trimming took off 1 base at V and 2 bases at J, with 5 bases between the two ends. CDR3 size: 13 residues. For the CDR3, the DNA is TGTGCCAGCAGCTTAGCCCCAAACACTGAAGCTTTCTTT. Translated, it gives CASSLAPNTEAFF.

The rearrangement joins TRBV6-1 to TRBJ1-5; D is unresolved. The V and J ends lost 6 bases and 7 bases respectively, with 19 bases between them. Germline loops: CDR1 MNHNS, CDR2 SASEGT. The CDR3 extends over 15 amino acids. This CDR3 reads CASSPSRGPNQPQHF. CDR3 in DNA: TGTGCCAGCAGCCCATCGCGGGGTCCGAACCAGCCCCAGCATTTT.

The CDR3 is CASSLVGIGETQYF. As DNA, the CDR3 is TGTGCCAGCAGCTTGGTGGGGATCGGGGAGACCCAGTACTTC. The rearrangement joins TRBV5-4 to TRBJ2-5, with D unresolved. V was trimmed by 0 bases and J by 5 bases, leaving 11 bases between them. CDR3 length equals 14 residues. Germline CDR1 is SGHNT and CDR2 is YYREEE (reference sequence). The full variable domain, its missing parts supplied by reference TRBV5-4 and TRBJ2-5, is ETGVTQSPTHLIKTRGQQVTLRCSSQSGHNTVSWYQQALGQGPQFIFQYYREEENGRGNFPPRFSGLQFPNYSSELNVNALELDDSALYLCASSLVGIGETQYFGPGTRLLVL.

The rearrangement joins TRBV18 to TRBJ2-3, with 8 bases lining up with TRBD1. This CDR3 comprises 15 residues. V shed 2 bases, J shed 4 bases, and the junction held 5 bases outside the gene matches. Germline lookup yields CDR1 KGHSH and CDR2 LQKENI. The CDR3 region is CASSPKAGGSDTQYF. CDR3 coding DNA: TGTGCCAGCTCACCAAAGGCAGGGGGCTCAGATACGCAGTATTTT.

A few counts support this clone. The chain has TRBV5-1 and TRBJ2-1; either TRBD1 or TRBD2 may supply D (6 bases each). V was pared by 1 base and J by 9 bases, with 17 bases between. This CDR3 comprises 15 residues. Germline CDR1 SGHRS, CDR2 YFSETQ. CDR3 in amino acids: CASSLSGGDYGEQFF. CDR3 DNA sequence: TGCGCCAGCAGCTTGTCCGGGGGCGACTACGGTGAGCAGTTCTTC.

The chain has TRBV6-5 and TRBJ1-4; 9 nucleotides agree with TRBD1. The length of the CDR3 is 15 residues. Germline trimming cut 2 bases from V and 7 bases from J; bases unmatched to any gene: 5. The germline V gene has CDR1 MNHEY and CDR2 SVGAGI. CDR3 loop: CASSYEGQGLEKLFF. The CDR3 DNA reads TGTGCCAGCAGTTACGAGGGACAGGGACTTGAAAAACTGTTTTTT.

The chain employs TRBV5-1 and TRBJ2-3, with 12 nucleotides matching TRBD2. The CDR3 consists of 17 residues. CDR1 and CDR2 from the germline V gene are SGHRS and YFSETQ. V dropped 4 bases and J dropped 0; count of bases not matched to a gene: 6. CDR3 DNA sequence: TGCGCCAGCAGCGCGGGACTAGCGGGTTATAGCACAGATACGCAGTATTTT. As protein: CASSAGLAGYSTDTQYF.

The chain recombines TRBV4-3 with TRBJ1-2, with 8 bases aligning to TRBD1. CDR1 and CDR2 from the germline V gene are LGHNA and YSLEER. This CDR3 has 15 amino acids. Trimming cost V 5 bases and J 0 bases; bases outside gene matches: 5. CDR3: CASSFGQGANYGYTF. DNA for the CDR3: TGCGCCAGCAGCTTTGGACAGGGAGCTAACTATGGCTACACCTTC.

J is TRBJ2-7 and V is TRBV6-6; D remains ambiguous. The V end lost 4 bases, the J end lost 0 bases, and 7 bases lay between the germline ends. This CDR3 contains 13 residues. Germline CDR1 and CDR2: MNHNY and SVGAGI (reference sequence). The CDR3: CASSLDVSYEQYF. In DNA form, the CDR3 reads TGTGCCAGCAGTTTGGACGTCTCCTACGAGCAGTACTTC.

This chain connects TRBV7-2 to TRBJ1-2; 7 bases are a match to TRBD1. CDR1 SGHTA and CDR2 FQGNSA come from the germline V gene. The junction had 7 bases not matched to a gene; V was cut back by 4 bases and J by 2 bases. The CDR3 runs to 15 residues. This chain's CDR3 is CASSSRGGSNYGYTF. As DNA, the CDR3 is TGTGCCAGCAGCTCCAGGGGGGGGTCGAACTATGGCTACACCTTC.

The chain uses TRBV6-1 and TRBJ2-2, with TRBD1 matching 7 bases. CDR3 length equals 15 residues. Germline lookup yields CDR1 MNHNS and CDR2 SASEGT. V was clipped by 11 bases and J by 4 bases; unmatched bases: 13. The CDR3, as DNA: TGTGCCGGACGGAGGACAGGCGGAATCACCGGGGAGCTGTTTTTT. Amino acids: CAGRRTGGITGELFF.

The V call is TRBV29-1, the J call TRBJ1-1, with 10 bases lining up with TRBD1. The V gene's germline CDR1 is SQVTM and CDR2 ANQGSEA. The CDR3 consists of 13 residues. V lost 4 bases and J lost 3; bases outside the gene matches: 2. CDR3 loop: CSVAGTGDTEAFF. Written as DNA, the CDR3 is TGCAGCGTTGCAGGGACAGGGGACACTGAAGCTTTCTTT. Based on the CDR3 plus reference TRBV29-1 and TRBJ1-1, the full variable domain is SAVISQKPSRDICQRGTSLTIQCQVDSQVTMMFWYRQQPGQSLTLIATANQGSEATYESGFVIDKFPISRPNLTFSTLTVSNMSPEDSSIYLCSVAGTGDTEAFFGQGTRLTVV.

The chain links TRBV6-5 to TRBJ2-7; perhaps TRBD1 as D (8 bases). CDR1 and CDR2 (germline): MNHEY, SVGAGI. The CDR3 is made up of 15 amino acids. Trimming left V 5 bases short and J 1 base short, with 15 bases between. The CDR3 sequence: CASSNTGGGSYEQYF. The CDR3 DNA reads TGTGCCAGCAGTAACACAGGGGGGGGATCCTACGAGCAGTACTTC.

This chain joins TRBV7-2 and TRBJ2-7, with 7 nucleotides matching TRBD1. Unmatched junction bases numbered 3, after V lost 1 base and J lost 3 bases. The CDR3 length is 14 residues. Germline CDR1 SGHTA, CDR2 FQGNSA. CDR3 DNA: TGTGCCAGCAGCTTAGAAGGGGGCCACTACGAGCAGTACTTC. Translated, it gives CASSLEGGHYEQYF.

V is TRBV7-8 and J is TRBJ1-5; no clear D. Germline V gives CDR1 SGHVS, CDR2 FQNEAQ. V was cut by 5 bases and J by 4 bases, with 15 bases left in between. The CDR3 is made up of 15 amino acids. Here the CDR3 reads CASSASGRVNQPQHF. CDR3 DNA sequence: TGTGCCAGCAGCGCGAGTGGGCGTGTGAATCAGCCCCAGCATTTT.

The V call is TRBV7-8, the J call TRBJ2-5, with TRBD2 identical over 10 bases. The CDR3 is made up of 17 amino acids. Looked up from germline, CDR1 is SGHVS and CDR2 is FQNEAQ. The V and J ends lost 0 bases and 5 bases, in that order; junction bases with no gene match: 9. CDR3 sequence (DNA): TGTGCCAGCAGCTTAGCGGCAGCGGGGGGGCCTCAGGAGACCCAGTACTTC. This translates into CASSLAAAGGPQETQYF.

V gene TRBV7-3 combines with J gene TRBJ2-1; 13 bases align to TRBD2. Germline CDR1 and CDR2: SGHTA and FQGTGA. The CDR3 runs to 15 residues. After removal of 2 bases from V and 8 bases from J, the junction contained 3 bases not matched to a gene. The CDR3 DNA reads TGTGCCAGCAGCTTAGGACTAGCGGGAGTGTATGAGCAGTTCTTC. Translation: CASSLGLAGVYEQFF. Full variable domain (outside the CDR3, taken from reference TRBV7-3 and TRBJ2-1): GAGVSQTPSNKVTEKGKYVELRCDPISGHTALYWYRQSLGQGPEFLIYFQGTGAADDSGLPNDRFFAVRPEGSVSTLKIQRTERGDSAVYLCASSLGLAGVYEQFFGPGTRLTVL.

Concerning this clone: Within the sample, other DNA sequences also encode this same CDR3. The CDR3 loop is CASSLAGGGTDTQYF. In DNA, the CDR3 is TGCGCCAGCAGCTTGGCGGGAGGGGGCACAGATACGCAGTATTTT. The V call is TRBV5-1, the J call TRBJ2-3, with TRBD2 identical over 8 bases. The germline CDR1 and CDR2 sequences are SGHRS and YFSETQ. The CDR3 spans 15 residues. After removal of 0 bases from V and 1 base from J, the junction contained 1 base not matched to a gene.

The chain is built from TRBV11-2 and TRBJ1-1; D gene ambiguous. This CDR3 has 15 amino acids. Germline CDR1 SGHAT, CDR2 FQNNGV. V was cut by 6 bases and J by 0 bases, with 14 bases left in between. This CDR3 is CASRPHGVMNTEAFF. The CDR3 nucleotides read TGTGCCAGCAGGCCGCATGGGGTCATGAACACTGAAGCTTTCTTT.

This clone came up once. CDR3 sequence: CATSRVRDPYNEQFF. In DNA, the CDR3 is TGTGCCACCAGCAGAGTGCGTGACCCCTACAATGAGCAGTTCTTC. The chain links TRBV15 to TRBJ2-1, with no clear D. The V gene's germline CDR1 is LNHNV and CDR2 YYDKDF (reference sequence). Trimming shortened V by 1 base and J by 2 bases, and 9 bases separated the two germline ends. The CDR3 has 15 amino acids.